This T cell receptor (beta chain) was recorded in a study of cytomegalovirus exposure and HLA in healthy donors. In the study overall: Researchers found that roughly 80% of almost 400 genotyped donors fell within the Caucasian-associated ancestry cluster. Whole-study results and caveats: Sequencing probably produced one cluster of sequence variants that were highly shared. Within an earlier analysis, most TCR beta V segments proved productive either about 87% or about 30% of the time. Only CMV serostatus was available as immune exposure information.

PCR was performed using 60 Vbeta and 13 Jbeta primers. Some clones are missing from TCRdb's copy, which holds only in-frame ones; the method was immunoSEQ multiplex PCR. The table gives 40,000 or so clones; the top ten clones make up 6.5% to 10% of it. As concerns this clone: Its specificity is not known.

This CDR3 is built from 13 residues. Trimming stripped 4 bases from V and 4 bases from J, with 7 bases between. CDR1 and CDR2 (germline): MNHEY, SMNVEV (reference sequence). Sequenced sample: PBMCs. The genes are TRBV27 and TRBJ2-2; no reliable D call. This clonotype was obtained from a male donor in good health and CMV-seronegative. The CDR3, as DNA: TGTGCCAGCAGTTCCCTAGGCACCGGGGAGCTGTTTTTT. Protein: CASSSLGTGELFF.